The next 17 T cell receptor beta chains were all read from a single sample in a study of OX40 agonist ivuxolimab in advanced cancers. Method: immunoSEQ multiplex PCR; TCRdb's copy keeps in-frame clones and lacks some. Of roughly 13,000 clones listed, roughly 92% are singletons. The sequenced sample was CD4+ or CD8+ T cells sorted from blood, obtained in a trial of the OX40 agonist ivuxolimab. The receptors originated from an adult with an advanced solid tumor such as melanoma, head and neck, liver or kidney cancer.

The chain links TRBV29-1 to TRBJ2-1, with D possibly being TRBD1 or TRBD2 (6 bases each). Germline V gene sequence: CDR1 SQVTM, CDR2 ANQGSEA. This CDR3 is built from 13 residues. The ends were cut back, 4 bases at V and 9 bases at J, with 16 bases in the middle. DNA for the CDR3: TGCAGCGTTGTGTGGGGGGCTCTCACTGAGCAGTTCTTC. It encodes CSVVWGALTEQFF.

The CDR3 protein is CASSLTSGGDNEQFF. The CDR3 region has the DNA TGTGCCAGCAGCTTGACTAGCGGGGGGGACAATGAGCAGTTCTTC. The chain recombines TRBV13 with TRBJ2-1; 14 nucleotides align to TRBD2. V gave up 3 bases and J gave up 5 bases; unmatched junction bases: 0. The CDR3 has 15 residues. Germline V lookup: CDR1 PRHDT, CDR2 FYEKMQ (reference sequence).

The J gene is TRBJ2-7, the V gene TRBV7-9, with D tentatively TRBD1 or TRBD2 (5 bases each). V was trimmed by 6 bases and J by 5 bases, leaving 17 bases between them. Germline V gene lookup returns CDR1 SEHNR and CDR2 FQNEAQ (reference sequence). The CDR3 is made up of 14 amino acids. Here the CDR3 reads CASSRGRPVDEQYF. CDR3 DNA sequence: TGTGCCAGCAGTCGGGGCAGGCCCGTAGACGAGCAGTACTTC.

The gene calls are TRBV5-1 and TRBJ2-7; TRBD1 or TRBD2 may be the D gene (5 bases each). Trimming removed 5 bases from V and 0 bases from J, with 12 bases in between. Germline assignment: CDR1 SGHRS and CDR2 YFSETQ. The length of the CDR3 is 14 residues. The CDR3 spells CASREGTASYEQYF. The CDR3 region has the DNA TGCGCCAGCAGAGAAGGGACCGCCTCCTACGAGCAGTACTTC.

The J gene is TRBJ1-2, the V gene TRBV6-5; 7 positions match TRBD1. The CDR3 contains 13 residues. The V and J ends lost 5 bases and 6 bases, in that order; junction bases with no gene match: 6. The germline gives CDR1 MNHEY, CDR2 SVGAGI. CDR3 DNA sequence: TGTGCCAGCAGTCGCACCGGGACAGATGGCTACACCTTC. As protein: CASSRTGTDGYTF.

The V gene is TRBV15, the J gene TRBJ1-2, with D tentatively TRBD1 (6 bases). Looked up from germline, CDR1 is LNHNV and CDR2 is YYDKDF (reference sequence). The CDR3 spans 17 residues. V shed 0 bases and J shed 0 bases, with 14 bases lying between them. The CDR3: CATSRERGWTANYGYTF. The CDR3, as DNA: TGTGCCACCAGCAGAGAAAGGGGGTGGACCGCTAACTATGGCTACACCTTC.

J is TRBJ2-7 and V is TRBV7-2, with no clear D. Per the germline V gene, CDR1 is SGHTA and CDR2 is FQGNSA. The germline V and J ends were trimmed by 5 bases and 3 bases, with 5 bases remaining between them. This CDR3 contains 11 residues. CDR3 loop: CASSPGYEQYF. In nucleotides, the CDR3 is TGTGCCAGCAGCCCGGGCTACGAGCAGTACTTC.

The chain recombines TRBV13 with TRBJ2-2, with TRBD2 identical over 10 bases. Unmatched junction bases numbered 6, after V lost 4 bases and J lost 7 bases. Per the germline V gene, CDR1 is PRHDT and CDR2 is FYEKMQ (reference sequence). The CDR3 runs to 15 residues. Written as DNA, the CDR3 is TGTGCCAGCAGCTGGTTAGCGGGAGGACTCGGGGAGCTGTTTTTT. This encodes CASSWLAGGLGELFF.

This clone was picked up one time. This sequence joins TRBV19 and TRBJ2-5; TRBD2 aligns across 10 bases. CDR3 length: 17 amino acids. V lost 3 bases, J lost 5 bases, and 12 bases stayed unmatched. Germline V gene lookup returns CDR1 LNHDA and CDR2 SQIVND (reference sequence). For the CDR3, the DNA is TGTGCCAGTAGTATCAGTAGCGGGGGGCCCCTGATGGAGACCCAGTACTTC. Amino acids: CASSISSGGPLMETQYF. Drawing the rest from reference TRBV19 and TRBJ2-5, the complete variable domain is DGGITQSPKYLFRKEGQNVTLSCEQNLNHDAMYWYRQDPGQGLRLIYYSQIVNDFQKGDIAEGYSVSREKKESFPLTVTSAQKNPTAFYLCASSISSGGPLMETQYFGPGTRLLVL.

The J gene is TRBJ2-1, the V gene TRBV19; D not resolved. Deletions cut 6 bases from V and 5 bases from J, with 17 bases between. This CDR3 is 15 amino acids long. Germline CDR1 and CDR2: LNHDA and SQIVND (reference sequence). CDR3 bases: TGTGCCAGTAGCTTATACAGAACAGCGAACAATGAGCAGTTCTTC. Protein sequence: CASSLYRTANNEQFF.

The rearrangement uses TRBV28 and TRBJ1-1; D call uncertain. The V gene's germline CDR1 is MDHEN and CDR2 SYDVKM. This CDR3 contains 15 residues. V lost 6 bases and J lost 1, with 15 bases in between. The CDR3: CASSLGSLGNTEAFF. The CDR3 bases are TGTGCCAGCAGCCTTGGATCGCTGGGGAACACTGAAGCTTTCTTT.

The rearrangement joins TRBV7-2 to TRBJ2-4, with 12 nucleotides matching TRBD1. Germline CDR1 SGHTA, CDR2 FQGNSA. The junction had 12 bases not matched to a gene; V was cut back by 5 bases and J by 1 base. The CDR3 is made up of 19 amino acids. CDR3 coding DNA: TGTGCCAGCAGCCCAACCGGGACAGGGGGCGGGTGGGCCAAAAACATTCAGTACTTC. Translation gives CASSPTGTGGGWAKNIQYF.

The genes are TRBV28 and TRBJ1-1; D is possibly TRBD1 (6 bases). Germline lookup yields CDR1 MDHEN and CDR2 SYDVKM. The V gene lost 2 bases and the J gene lost 10 bases, with 23 bases spanning the gap. This CDR3 has 16 residues. The CDR3 coding sequence is TGTGCCAGCAGTTTACCCCTCGTTGGTGGGGGCGATGGAGCTTTCTTT. Residues: CASSLPLVGGGDGAFF.

This clone has more than one count but fewer than ten. V gene TRBV19 combines with J gene TRBJ2-3; a weak D match, TRBD2 (6 bases). Deletions cut 3 bases from V and 3 bases from J, with 10 bases between. Germline loops: CDR1 LNHDA, CDR2 SQIVND (reference sequence). This CDR3 comprises 14 residues. In DNA form, the CDR3 reads TGTGCCAGTAGTATTTGGCTAGCGACAGATACGCAGTATTTT. It codes for CASSIWLATDTQYF. Complete variable domain (other parts from reference TRBV19 and TRBJ2-3): DGGITQSPKYLFRKEGQNVTLSCEQNLNHDAMYWYRQDPGQGLRLIYYSQIVNDFQKGDIAEGYSVSREKKESFPLTVTSAQKNPTAFYLCASSIWLATDTQYFGPGTRLTVL.

The rearrangement uses TRBV5-5 and TRBJ1-2; 9 nucleotides align to TRBD1. Trimming at V came to 4 bases and at J to 6 bases, leaving 7 bases not matched to a gene. Germline CDR1 SGHKS, CDR2 YYEKEE (reference sequence). The CDR3 extends over 14 amino acids. CDR3 sequence: CASSLRDRADGYTF. The CDR3 nucleotides read TGTGCCAGCAGCCTCCGGGACAGGGCCGATGGCTACACCTTC.

This chain connects TRBV6-4 to TRBJ2-2; TRBD1 might be the D (6 bases). V was shortened by 2 bases and J by 0 bases, with 10 bases between the two germline ends. Germline-derived CDR1 and CDR2 are MRHNA and SNTAGT. There are 16 residues in the CDR3. The CDR3 spells CASSDSGTTNTGELFF. CDR3 in DNA: TGTGCCAGCAGTGACAGTGGGACAACGAACACCGGGGAGCTGTTTTTT.

This chain connects TRBV6-5 to TRBJ2-2, with 7 bases fitting TRBD1. Trimming cost V 6 bases and J 2 bases; bases outside gene matches: 6. CDR1 is MNHEY and CDR2 is SVGAGI in the germline V gene. The CDR3 is 15 residues long. The CDR3 region has the DNA TGTGCCAGCAGCCGGGGACAGACAAACACCGGGGAGCTGTTTTTT. Its translation: CASSRGQTNTGELFF.